These T cell receptor beta chains were read from a single sample in a study of OX40 agonist ivuxolimab in advanced cancers. This table comes from immunoSEQ multiplex PCR, and its TCRdb copy is limited to in-frame clones, with some not included. The sample lists 22,000 or so clones; around nine tenths were seen once. The sequencing used CD4+ or CD8+ T cells sorted from blood, collected in a trial of the OX40 agonist ivuxolimab. The receptors here all came from an adult with an advanced solid tumor such as melanoma, head and neck, liver or kidney cancer. Each CDR3 is given with its conserved first and last residue. The order of the fields is D gene, clone size, V gene, J gene, CDR3 DNA, CDR3 protein. The D gene is left open where the match is weak. Not every row has a clone size; where given, it reads once, few, many or a size class.

D gene: NA
clone size: NA
V gene: TRBV27
J gene: TRBJ1-1
CDR3 DNA: TGTGCCAGCAGTTTTGGCGGGAACACTGAAGCTTTCTTT
CDR3 protein: CASSFGGNTEAFF

D gene: TRBD1
clone size: NA
V gene: TRBV27
J gene: TRBJ2-3
CDR3 DNA: TGTGCCAGCCGACGCCGGGACAGATTGATAGATACGCAGTATTTT
CDR3 protein: CASRRRDRLIDTQYF

D gene: TRBD1
clone size: NA
V gene: TRBV4-3
J gene: TRBJ1-2
CDR3 DNA: TGCGCCAGCAGCCAAGATATGGGACAGGCGCCTTATGGCTACACCTTC
CDR3 protein: CASSQDMGQAPYGYTF

D gene: NA
clone size: NA
V gene: TRBV7-9
J gene: TRBJ2-7
CDR3 DNA: TGTGCCAGCAGCGGAGGGACAGTGAACTCCTACGAGCAGTACTTC
CDR3 protein: CASSGGTVNSYEQYF

D gene: NA
clone size: NA
V gene: TRBV19
J gene: TRBJ2-5
CDR3 DNA: TGTGCCAGTACGGGTGCTACCCAAGAGACCCAGTACTTC
CDR3 protein: CASTGATQETQYF

D gene: TRBD1
clone size: NA
V gene: TRBV13
J gene: TRBJ2-7
CDR3 DNA: TGTGCCAGCAGCCTCCTTGGACAGGGACGCGCTTCCGAGCAGTACTTC
CDR3 protein: CASSLLGQGRASEQYF

D gene: TRBD1
clone size: NA
V gene: TRBV19
J gene: TRBJ2-7
CDR3 DNA: TGTGCCAGTAGTAACTCCGGGACAGGGGGAACCTACGAGCAGTACTTC
CDR3 protein: CASSNSGTGGTYEQYF

D gene: NA
clone size: NA
V gene: TRBV6-6
J gene: TRBJ2-2
CDR3 DNA: TGTGCCAGCAGTTACGCCGGGGGGAACACCGGGGAGCTGTTTTTT
CDR3 protein: CASSYAGGNTGELFF

D gene: NA
clone size: NA
V gene: TRBV19
J gene: TRBJ2-1
CDR3 DNA: TGTGCCAGTAGTTACTTGACAGAGCAGTTCTTC
CDR3 protein: CASSYLTEQFF

D gene: NA
clone size: NA
V gene: TRBV6-5
J gene: TRBJ2-3
CDR3 DNA: TGTGCCAGCAGAGATAAGACAGTGACGGGGGATACGCAGTATTTT
CDR3 protein: CASRDKTVTGDTQYF

D gene: NA
clone size: NA
V gene: TRBV4-3
J gene: TRBJ2-7
CDR3 DNA: TGCGCCAGCAGCCCTGGGACCGGGACATTAATCTACGAGCAGTACTTC
CDR3 protein: CASSPGTGTLIYEQYF

D gene: NA
clone size: NA
V gene: TRBV6-4
J gene: TRBJ2-7
CDR3 DNA: TGTGCCAGCACCGCGGGCGTTGCCTACGAGCAGTACTTC
CDR3 protein: CASTAGVAYEQYF

D gene: NA
clone size: NA
V gene: TRBV4-3
J gene: TRBJ1-5
CDR3 DNA: TGCGCCAGCAGCCGCACCTGGGGGGGGGCAGGTCAGCCCCAGCATTTT
CDR3 protein: CASSRTWGGAGQPQHF

D gene: TRBD2
clone size: NA
V gene: TRBV27
J gene: TRBJ2-1
CDR3 DNA: TGTGCCAGCAGTCTGGGGACTAGCGGGAGGGCCTACAATGAGCAGTTCTTC
CDR3 protein: CASSLGTSGRAYNEQFF

D gene: NA
clone size: NA
V gene: TRBV7-2
J gene: TRBJ2-1
CDR3 DNA: TGTGCCAGCATCCCGATAGGGACCCCTGAGCAGTTCTTC
CDR3 protein: CASIPIGTPEQFF

D gene: NA
clone size: NA
V gene: TRBV4-3
J gene: TRBJ2-7
CDR3 DNA: TGCGCCAGCAGCCAAGATTCTAGCCAATCCTACGAGCAGTACTTC
CDR3 protein: CASSQDSSQSYEQYF

D gene: NA
clone size: once
V gene: TRBV9
J gene: TRBJ2-7
CDR3 DNA: TGTGCCAGCAGCGCGGGGGCAGGGGATTTTGAGCAGTACTTC
CDR3 protein: CASSAGAGDFEQYF

D gene: NA
clone size: NA
V gene: TRBV14
J gene: TRBJ2-5
CDR3 DNA: TGTGCCAGCAGCCAAGTGGCCAGCTACGGGAGCTGGGGCCAAGAGACCCAGTACTTC
CDR3 protein: CASSQVASYGSWGQETQYF

D gene: NA
clone size: few
V gene: TRBV7-9
J gene: TRBJ2-3
CDR3 DNA: TGTGCCAGCAGCTCGGCATCGGGAGTCGTCGATACGCAGTATTTT
CDR3 protein: CASSSASGVVDTQYF

D gene: NA
clone size: once
V gene: TRBV6-5
J gene: TRBJ1-4
CDR3 DNA: TGTGCCAGCAGTCCCGAAGGGTTCAATGAAAAACTGTTTTTT
CDR3 protein: CASSPEGFNEKLFF

D gene: NA
clone size: NA
V gene: TRBV29-1
J gene: TRBJ2-7
CDR3 DNA: TGCAGCGTTGGGCGACGGGAGAATTACGAGCAGTACTTC
CDR3 protein: CSVGRRENYEQYF

D gene: NA
clone size: NA
V gene: TRBV28
J gene: TRBJ2-5
CDR3 DNA: TGTGCCAGCAGTCTGGAGGGGCTCCAAGAGACCCAGTACTTC
CDR3 protein: CASSLEGLQETQYF

D gene: NA
clone size: once
V gene: TRBV12-5
J gene: TRBJ2-1
CDR3 DNA: TGTGCTAGTGCTCCACCAACTTCGGGTGAGCAGTTCTTC
CDR3 protein: CASAPPTSGEQFF

D gene: NA
clone size: NA
V gene: TRBV6-5
J gene: TRBJ2-1
CDR3 DNA: TGTGCCAGCAGTCCCTACGTAGCCGCTGAGCAGTTCTTC
CDR3 protein: CASSPYVAAEQFF

D gene: NA
clone size: NA
V gene: TRBV29-1
J gene: TRBJ2-7
CDR3 DNA: TGCAGCTTCCGACTAGGCTACGAGCAGTACTTC
CDR3 protein: CSFRLGYEQYF

D gene: TRBD1
clone size: few
V gene: TRBV11-1
J gene: TRBJ2-7
CDR3 DNA: TGTGCCAGCAGCCACCGGGACAGGGGGAACGAGCAGTACTTC
CDR3 protein: CASSHRDRGNEQYF

D gene: NA
clone size: NA
V gene: TRBV4-3
J gene: TRBJ2-1
CDR3 DNA: TGCGCCAGCAGCCTCAGTGCTACTACCTCCTACAATGAGCAGTTCTTC
CDR3 protein: CASSLSATTSYNEQFF

D gene: NA
clone size: NA
V gene: TRBV5-1
J gene: TRBJ1-5
CDR3 DNA: TGCGCCAGCAGCTTGAGTGGGGGGATTCGGCAGCCCCAGCATTTT
CDR3 protein: CASSLSGGIRQPQHF

D gene: NA
clone size: NA
V gene: TRBV7-9
J gene: TRBJ2-7
CDR3 DNA: TGTGCCAGCAGCTTAAGCGACGAGCAGTACTTC
CDR3 protein: CASSLSDEQYF

D gene: TRBD1
clone size: NA
V gene: TRBV28
J gene: TRBJ2-7
CDR3 DNA: TGTGCCAGCAGTTTTTCCGGGACAGGGGGAGACGAGCAGTACTTC
CDR3 protein: CASSFSGTGGDEQYF

D gene: TRBD1
clone size: once
V gene: TRBV30
J gene: TRBJ1-4
CDR3 DNA: TGTGCCTGGACCGAAGGACAGGGGGGTGAAAAACTGTTTTTT
CDR3 protein: CAWTEGQGGEKLFF

D gene: TRBD2
clone size: NA
V gene: TRBV6-7
J gene: TRBJ2-1
CDR3 DNA: TGTGCCAGCAGTTACCCACGACTAGCGGGAATGTCCAATGAGCAGTTCTTC
CDR3 protein: CASSYPRLAGMSNEQFF

D gene: NA
clone size: NA
V gene: TRBV7-3
J gene: TRBJ2-3
CDR3 DNA: TGTGCCAGCAGCCCCTGGGGCGGCAAAGTCACAGATACGCAGTATTTT
CDR3 protein: CASSPWGGKVTDTQYF

D gene: NA
clone size: NA
V gene: TRBV7-9
J gene: TRBJ2-7
CDR3 DNA: TGTGCCAGCTCCCAGGGTACGGATGACTTC
CDR3 protein: CASSQGTDDF

D gene: NA
clone size: NA
V gene: TRBV5-1
J gene: TRBJ2-1
CDR3 DNA: TGCGCCAGCAGCTTGGCCGGAGATGAGCAGTTCTTC
CDR3 protein: CASSLAGDEQFF

D gene: TRBD1
clone size: once
V gene: TRBV10-3
J gene: TRBJ1-1
CDR3 DNA: TGTGCCATCAGTGAGCCGGGACAGGGAGACACTGAAGCTTTCTTT
CDR3 protein: CAISEPGQGDTEAFF

D gene: NA
clone size: NA
V gene: TRBV29-1
J gene: TRBJ2-1
CDR3 DNA: TGCAGCGTTGAACCGACGGGCGAAGGGGCCTACAATGAGCAGTTCTTC
CDR3 protein: CSVEPTGEGAYNEQFF

D gene: TRBD1
clone size: few
V gene: TRBV10-3
J gene: TRBJ1-2
CDR3 DNA: TGTGCCATCAGTGGGGTGGACAGGGAAGCTAACTATGGCTACACCTTC
CDR3 protein: CAISGVDREANYGYTF